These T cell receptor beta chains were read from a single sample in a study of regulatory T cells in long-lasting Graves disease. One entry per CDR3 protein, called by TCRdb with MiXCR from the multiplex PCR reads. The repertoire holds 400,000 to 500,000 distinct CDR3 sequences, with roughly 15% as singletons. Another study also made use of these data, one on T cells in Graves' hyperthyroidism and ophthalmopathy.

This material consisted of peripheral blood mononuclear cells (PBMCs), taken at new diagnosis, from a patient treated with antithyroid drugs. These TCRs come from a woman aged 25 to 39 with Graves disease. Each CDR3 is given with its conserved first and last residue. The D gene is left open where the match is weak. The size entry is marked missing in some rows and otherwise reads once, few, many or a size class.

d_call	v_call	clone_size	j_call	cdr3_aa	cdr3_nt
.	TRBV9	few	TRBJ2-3	CASSVLPLVSDTQYF	TGTGCCAGCAGCGTCCTCCCTCTAGTTTCAGATACGCAGTATTTT
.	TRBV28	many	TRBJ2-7	CASSFYAREQYF	TGTGCCAGCAGTTTTTATGCCCGCGAGCAGTACTTC
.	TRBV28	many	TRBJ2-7	CASSWRLGNSEQYF	TGTGCCAGCAGTTGGAGACTAGGGAACTCCGAGCAGTACTTC
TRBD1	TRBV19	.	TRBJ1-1	CASSRDRASEAFF	TGTGCCAGTAGTCGGGACAGGGCTTCTGAAGCTTTCTTT
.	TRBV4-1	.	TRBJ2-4	CASSVQLMGRTRKNIQYF	TGCGCCAGCAGCGTACAGCTTATGGGTCGCACAAGAAAAAACATTCAGTACTTC
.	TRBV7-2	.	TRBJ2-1	CASSLLRASEQFF	TGTGCCAGCAGCTTACTGCGGGCTAGCGAGCAGTTCTTC
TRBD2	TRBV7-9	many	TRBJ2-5	CASRFAGTSGSYRETQYF	TGTGCCAGCAGATTTGCTGGGACTAGCGGGAGCTATCGAGAGACCCAGTACTTC
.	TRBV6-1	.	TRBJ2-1	CASRNRVHSNEQFF	TGTGCCAGCAGAAACAGGGTCCATTCCAATGAGCAGTTCTTC
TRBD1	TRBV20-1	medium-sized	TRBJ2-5	CSVQNRGQFQETQYF	TGCAGTGTCCAGAATAGGGGACAGTTCCAAGAGACCCAGTACTTC
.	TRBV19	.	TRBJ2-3	CASSIDQRDTQYF	TGTGCCAGTAGTATAGATCAGAGGGATACGCAGTATTTT
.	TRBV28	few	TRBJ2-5	CASVWSAGRRETQYF	TGTGCCAGCGTTTGGTCCGCAGGGCGGCGGGAGACCCAGTACTTC
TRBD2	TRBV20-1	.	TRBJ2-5	CSARDPSGTSGGYQETQYF	TGCAGTGCTAGAGATCCCTCCGGGACTAGCGGGGGGTACCAAGAGACCCAGTACTTC
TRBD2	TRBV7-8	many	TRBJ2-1	CASIPGTSAPGGSYNEQFF	TGTGCCAGCATACCCGGGACTAGCGCCCCCGGGGGCTCCTACAATGAGCAGTTCTTC
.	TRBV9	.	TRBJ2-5	CASSPDGVGETQYF	TGTGCCAGCAGCCCAGACGGGGTCGGGGAGACCCAGTACTTC
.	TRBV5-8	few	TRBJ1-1	CASSLSIFEERGEAFF	TGTGCCAGCAGCTTGTCCATCTTTGAGGAACGCGGTGAAGCTTTCTTT
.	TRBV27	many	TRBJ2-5	CASSSLGIQETQYF	TGTGCCAGCAGTTCGTTAGGGATCCAAGAGACCCAGTACTTC
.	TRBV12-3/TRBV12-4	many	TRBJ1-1	CASSRASGKTGEAFF	TGTGCCAGCAGTAGAGCCTCAGGAAAAACAGGTGAAGCTTTCTTT
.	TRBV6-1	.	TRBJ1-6	CASRNGPNVNSPLHF	TGTGCCAGCAGAAATGGACCGAATGTTAATTCACCCCTCCACTTT
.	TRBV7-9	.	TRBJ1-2	CASSLLGPSGPYGYTF	TGTGCCAGCAGCTTACTGGGGCCCTCCGGCCCTTATGGCTACACCTTC
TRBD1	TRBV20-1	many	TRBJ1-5	CSARDHRGAQPQHF	TGCAGTGCTAGAGACCACAGGGGCGCGCAGCCCCAGCATTTT
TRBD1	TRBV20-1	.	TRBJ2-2	CSAGDSPNTGELFF	TGCAGTGCTGGGGACAGCCCGAACACCGGGGAGCTGTTTTTT
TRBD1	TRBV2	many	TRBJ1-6	CASSRTTGNSSPLHF	TGTGCCAGCAGCCGAACGACAGGGAATAGTTCACCCCTCCACTTT
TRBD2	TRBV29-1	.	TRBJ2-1	CSVGLSGSFYNEQFF	TGCAGCGTGGGGTTGAGCGGGAGCTTCTACAATGAGCAGTTCTTC
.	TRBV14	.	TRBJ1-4	CASSPGPWKEKLFF	TGTGCCAGCAGCCCGGGCCCTTGGAAGGAAAAACTGTTTTTT
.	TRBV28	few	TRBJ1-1	CASRGHLNTEAFF	TGTGCCAGCAGAGGACACCTGAACACTGAAGCTTTCTTT
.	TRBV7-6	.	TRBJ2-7	CASSLDLGWVYEQYF	TGTGCCAGCAGCTTAGATTTGGGGTGGGTCTACGAGCAGTACTTC
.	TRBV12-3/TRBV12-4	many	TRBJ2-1	CASSLARGSGAPNEQFF	TGTGCCAGCAGTTTAGCCCGGGGTAGCGGAGCTCCCAATGAGCAGTTCTTC
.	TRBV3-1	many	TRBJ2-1	CASSRSGNEQFF	TGTGCCAGCAGCCGATCGGGGAATGAGCAGTTCTTC
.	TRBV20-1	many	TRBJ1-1	CSARDRRNTEAFF	TGCAGTGCTAGAGATCGAAGGAACACTGAAGCTTTCTTT
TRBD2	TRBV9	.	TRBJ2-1	CASSASGTSGRGNEQFF	TGTGCCAGCAGCGCCTCCGGGACTAGCGGGAGAGGCAATGAGCAGTTCTTC
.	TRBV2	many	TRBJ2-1	CASSLTGSSYSEQFF	TGTGCCAGCAGTCTGACGGGAAGCTCCTACAGTGAGCAGTTCTTC
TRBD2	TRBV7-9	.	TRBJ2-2	CASSFPTSGKVNTGELFF	TGTGCCAGCAGTTTCCCAACTAGCGGGAAAGTCAACACCGGGGAGCTGTTTTTT
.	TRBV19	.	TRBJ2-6	CASSRQLNSGANVLTF	TGTGCCAGTAGCCGGCAGTTAAACTCTGGGGCCAACGTCCTGACTTTC
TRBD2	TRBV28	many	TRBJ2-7	CASSLSGYREVERERGEQYF	TGTGCCAGCAGTTTATCTGGGTATCGTGAGGTTGAGCGGGAGCGAGGAGAGCAGTACTTC
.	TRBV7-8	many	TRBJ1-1	CASSLADQGGPEAFF	TGTGCCAGCAGCTTAGCGGACCAGGGAGGTCCTGAAGCTTTCTTT
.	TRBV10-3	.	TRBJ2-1	CAATSRLDNGQFF	TGTGCCGCCACCTCTAGACTTGACAATGGGCAGTTCTTC
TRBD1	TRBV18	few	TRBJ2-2	CASSLSGTGGTGELFF	TGTGCCAGCTCACTTTCCGGGACAGGGGGCACCGGGGAGCTGTTTTTT
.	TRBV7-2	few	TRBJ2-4	CASSIKLGAKNIQYF	TGTGCCAGCAGCATTAAATTAGGAGCCAAAAACATTCAGTACTTC
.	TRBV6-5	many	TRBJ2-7	CASSYWRLGEQYF	TGTGCCAGCAGTTACTGGAGGTTGGGCGAGCAGTACTTC